This T cell receptor beta chain was recovered during a study of blood T cell repertoires in COVID-19. Authors' methods: By means of reference gene primer amplification, nucleated cell counts were estimated. TCRdb keeps only in-frame clones here, not all; method: immunoSEQ multiplex PCR. V, J and clone size reflect that table, while D and trimming were determined from the DNA. The data show 400,000 to 450,000 clones, less than 95% seen once. Participants, 18 to 89 years old, spanned 24 US areas. This clone turned up a few times. The sample has other DNA sequences that encode this CDR3 too. This TCR came from a young man who had recovered from COVID-19. Sequencing was performed on PBMCs or T cells enriched from blood (not recorded which).

CDR3: CASSLAGHYEQYF. The CDR3 DNA is TGTGCCAGCAGTTTGGCAGGGCACTACGAGCAGTACTTC. J is TRBJ2-7 and V is TRBV27, with D possibly TRBD1 on 5 matching bases. V was trimmed by 3 bases and J by 3 bases, leaving 9 bases between them. CDR1 is MNHEY, CDR2 SMNVEV, per germline (reference sequence). The CDR3 spans 13 residues.